The rows below give T cell receptor beta chains drawn from one sample of a study of T cell responses to AZD1222 COVID-19 vaccine. The repertoire was sequenced with immunoSEQ multiplex PCR; TCRdb's copy has only in-frame clones and lacks some. The sample carries over 130,000 clones, less than 95% recorded once. This sample comprised peripheral blood, obtained on day 0 of AZD1222 vaccination. The receptors come from an adult in good health. The CDR3 runs from the conserved cysteine through the conserved F or W. D genes are given only for firm matches. Size is omitted from some rows. Given values are once, few, many or a class for expanded clones.

cdr3_length | clone_size | j_call | d_call | v_call | cdr3_nt | cdr3_aa
19 | . | TRBJ1-4 | . | TRBV3-1/TRBV3-2 | TGTGCCAGCAGCCAAGTAGGAGACATCCTCGACCCCCCGGGTGAAAAACTGTTTTTT | CASSQVGDILDPPGEKLFF
14 | . | TRBJ2-5 | . | TRBV6-6 | TGTGCCAGCAGTTCTGGGGGGACCCAAGAGACCCAGTACTTC | CASSSGGTQETQYF
14 | . | TRBJ1-3 | . | TRBV29-1 | TGCAGCGTTGAACACCGGGATGTGAGAAACACCATATATTTT | CSVEHRDVRNTIYF
15 | once | TRBJ2-2 | . | TRBV5-1 | TGCGCCAGCAGCGCCGGGACGGAGAACACCGGGGAGCTGTTTTTT | CASSAGTENTGELFF
14 | . | TRBJ2-3 | . | TRBV7-3 | TGTGCCAGCAGCTTGGGGTTCCCCACAGATACGCAGTATTTT | CASSLGFPTDTQYF
13 | . | TRBJ1-1 | . | TRBV7-9 | TGTGCCAGCAGCTTAGAACAGGCAACTGAAGCTTTCTTT | CASSLEQATEAFF
11 | . | TRBJ2-1 | . | TRBV7-9 | TGTGCCAGCAACGGAGTCAATGAGCAGTTCTTC | CASNGVNEQFF
13 | . | TRBJ2-1 | . | TRBV19 | TGTGCCAGTAGTATGGACATCAACAATGAGCAGTTCTTC | CASSMDINNEQFF
13 | once | TRBJ2-2 | . | TRBV6-2/TRBV6-3 | TGTGCCAGCAGCCCCCAGGACACCGGGGAGCTGTTTTTT | CASSPQDTGELFF
15 | once | TRBJ2-2 | TRBD2 | TRBV5-1 | TGCGCCAGCAGCTTGGGAGCGGGAAACACCGGGGAGCTGTTTTTT | CASSLGAGNTGELFF
12 | . | TRBJ2-5 | TRBD1 | TRBV3-1/TRBV3-2 | TGTGCCAGCAGCTCTCGGGACAGGGGTCAGTACTTC | CASSSRDRGQYF
14 | once | TRBJ1-2 | TRBD1 | TRBV5-8 | TGTGCCAGCAGCTTGGGAGGACAGGGGAATGGCTACACCTTC | CASSLGGQGNGYTF